This T cell receptor beta chain was profiled in a study of blood T cell repertoires in COVID-19. Study overall: Acute and convalescent COVID-19 specimens originated in the United States, Italy and Spain. Sources were T cells, B-cell-depleted T cells, or PBMCs; the material itself was cDNA or gDNA.

Data came from immunoSEQ multiplex PCR; TCRdb stores just in-frame clones and leaves some out. Here the sample spans 150,000 to 200,000 clones, roughly 89% being singletons. V lost 5 bases and J lost 0, with 4 bases in between. Germline values: CDR1 DFQATT, CDR2 SNEGSKA (reference sequence). This CDR3 spans 11 amino acids. Sequencing was done on a sample of peripheral blood. The clonotype was recovered from a man aged 18 to 30 with active or convalescent COVID-19. V and J are TRBV20-1 and TRBJ2-5; unclear D gene. As DNA, the CDR3 is TGCAGTGCTCTAAACCAAGAGACCCAGTACTTC. This codes for CSALNQETQYF.